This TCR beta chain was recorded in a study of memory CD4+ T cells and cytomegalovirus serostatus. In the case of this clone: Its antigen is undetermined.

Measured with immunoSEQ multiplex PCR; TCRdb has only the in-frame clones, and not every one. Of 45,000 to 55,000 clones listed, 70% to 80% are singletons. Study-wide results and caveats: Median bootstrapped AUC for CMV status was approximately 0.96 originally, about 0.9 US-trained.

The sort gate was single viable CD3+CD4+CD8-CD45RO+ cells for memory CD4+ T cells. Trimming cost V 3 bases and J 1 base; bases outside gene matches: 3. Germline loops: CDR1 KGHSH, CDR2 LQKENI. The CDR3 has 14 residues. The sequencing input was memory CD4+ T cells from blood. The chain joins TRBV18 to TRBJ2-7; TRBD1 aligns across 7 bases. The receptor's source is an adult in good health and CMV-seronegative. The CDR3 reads CASSPGTASYEQYF. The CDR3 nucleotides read TGTGCCAGCTCACCCGGGACAGCTTCCTACGAGCAGTACTTC.